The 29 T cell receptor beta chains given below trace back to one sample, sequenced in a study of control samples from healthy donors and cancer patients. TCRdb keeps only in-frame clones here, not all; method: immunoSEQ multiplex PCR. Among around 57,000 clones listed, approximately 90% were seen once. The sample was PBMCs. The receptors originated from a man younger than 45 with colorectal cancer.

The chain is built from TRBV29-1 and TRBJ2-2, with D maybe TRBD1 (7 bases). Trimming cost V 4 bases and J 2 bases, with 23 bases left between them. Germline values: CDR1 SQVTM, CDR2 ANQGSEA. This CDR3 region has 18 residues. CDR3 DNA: TGCAGCGTTGCGGCGGGACAGAAACCCGCCGATAACACCGGGGAGCTGTTTTTT. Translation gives CSVAAGQKPADNTGELFF.

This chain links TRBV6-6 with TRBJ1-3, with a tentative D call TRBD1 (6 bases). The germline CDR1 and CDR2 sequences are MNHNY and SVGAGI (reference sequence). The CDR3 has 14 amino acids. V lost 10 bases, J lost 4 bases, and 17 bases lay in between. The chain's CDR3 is CATHTGLGGNTIYF. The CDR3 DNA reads TGTGCCACCCATACAGGGCTGGGGGGAAACACCATATATTTT.

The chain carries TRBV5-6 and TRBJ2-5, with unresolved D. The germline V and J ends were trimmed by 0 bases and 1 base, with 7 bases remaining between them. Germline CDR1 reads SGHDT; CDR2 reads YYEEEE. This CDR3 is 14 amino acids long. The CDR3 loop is CASSLGGFQETQYF. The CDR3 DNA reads TGTGCCAGCAGCTTGGGTGGTTTCCAAGAGACCCAGTACTTC.

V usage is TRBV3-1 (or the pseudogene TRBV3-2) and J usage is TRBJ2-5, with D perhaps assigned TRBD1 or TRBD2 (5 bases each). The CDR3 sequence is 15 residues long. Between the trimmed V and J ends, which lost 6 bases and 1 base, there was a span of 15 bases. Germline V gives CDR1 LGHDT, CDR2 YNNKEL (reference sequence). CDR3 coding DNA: TGTGCCAGCAGGCTCGGGACGCCTATCCAAGAGACCCAGTACTTC. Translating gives CASRLGTPIQETQYF.

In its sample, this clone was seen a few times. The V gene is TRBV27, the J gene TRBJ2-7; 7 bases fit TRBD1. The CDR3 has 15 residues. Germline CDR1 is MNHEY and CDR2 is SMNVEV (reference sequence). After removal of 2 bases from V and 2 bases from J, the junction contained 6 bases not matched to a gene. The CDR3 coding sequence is TGTGCCAGCAGTTTAAGTGGACAGGACCCCTACGAGCAGTACGTC. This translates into CASSLSGQDPYEQYV.

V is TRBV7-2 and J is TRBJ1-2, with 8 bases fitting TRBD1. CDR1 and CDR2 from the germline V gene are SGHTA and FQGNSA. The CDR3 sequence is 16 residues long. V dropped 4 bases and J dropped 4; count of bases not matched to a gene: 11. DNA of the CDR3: TGTGCCAGCAGCTCAAGGGACAGGTCGGCGATCTATGGCTACACCTTC. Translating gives CASSSRDRSAIYGYTF.

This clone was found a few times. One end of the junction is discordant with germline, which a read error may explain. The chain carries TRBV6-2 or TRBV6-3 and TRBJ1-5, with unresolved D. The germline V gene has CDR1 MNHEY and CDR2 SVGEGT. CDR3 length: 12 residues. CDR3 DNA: TGTGCCAGCAATTACGCTAATCAGCCCCAGCATTTT. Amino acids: CASNYANQPQHF.

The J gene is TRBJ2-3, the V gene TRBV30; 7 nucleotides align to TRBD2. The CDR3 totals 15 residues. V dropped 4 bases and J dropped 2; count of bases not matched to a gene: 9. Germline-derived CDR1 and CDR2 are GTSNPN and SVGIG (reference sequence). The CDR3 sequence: CAWTLALAVTDTQYF. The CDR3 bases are TGTGCCTGGACGTTAGCGCTAGCGGTCACAGATACGCAGTATTTT.

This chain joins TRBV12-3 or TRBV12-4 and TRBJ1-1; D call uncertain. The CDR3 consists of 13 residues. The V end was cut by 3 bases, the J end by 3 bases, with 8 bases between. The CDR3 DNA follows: TGTGCCAGCAGTTTGTCCATAGACACTGAAGCTTTCTTT. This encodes CASSLSIDTEAFF.

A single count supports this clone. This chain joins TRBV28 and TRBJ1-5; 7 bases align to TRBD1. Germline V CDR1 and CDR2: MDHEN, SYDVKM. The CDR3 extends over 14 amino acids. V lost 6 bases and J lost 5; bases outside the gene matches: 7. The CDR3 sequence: CASRLGGEYQPQHF. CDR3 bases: TGTGCCAGCAGGTTAGGGGGCGAGTATCAGCCCCAGCATTTT.

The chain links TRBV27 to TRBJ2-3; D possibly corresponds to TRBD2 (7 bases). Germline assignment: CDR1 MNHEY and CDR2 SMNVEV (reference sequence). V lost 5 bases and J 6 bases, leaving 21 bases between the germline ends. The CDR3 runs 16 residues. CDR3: CASSNNWGGASDTQYF. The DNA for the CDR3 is TGTGCCAGCAGTAATAACTGGGGGGGGGCCTCGGATACGCAGTATTTT.

Written as DNA, the CDR3 is TGTGCCAGCAGCCTAGACAGGGGGCTTTCACCCCTCCACTTT. This codes for CASSLDRGLSPLHF. The J gene is TRBJ1-6, the V gene TRBV7-8; TRBD1 matches 10 bases. Germline V gene sequence: CDR1 SGHVS, CDR2 FQNEAQ. The CDR3 extends over 14 amino acids. Trimming at V came to 5 bases and at J to 9 bases, leaving 4 bases not matched to a gene.

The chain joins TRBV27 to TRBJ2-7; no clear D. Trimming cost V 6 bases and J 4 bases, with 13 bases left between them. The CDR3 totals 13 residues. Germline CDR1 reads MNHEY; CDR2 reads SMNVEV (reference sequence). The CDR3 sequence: CASSQHPGYEQYV. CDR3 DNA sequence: TGTGCCAGCAGCCAACACCCCGGATACGAGCAGTACGTC.

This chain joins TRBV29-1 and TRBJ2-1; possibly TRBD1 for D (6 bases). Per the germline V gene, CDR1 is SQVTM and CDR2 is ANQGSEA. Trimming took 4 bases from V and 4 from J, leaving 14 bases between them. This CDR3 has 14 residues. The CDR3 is CSVVSGTPYNEQFF. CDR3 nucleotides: TGCAGCGTTGTATCCGGGACACCATACAATGAGCAGTTCTTC.

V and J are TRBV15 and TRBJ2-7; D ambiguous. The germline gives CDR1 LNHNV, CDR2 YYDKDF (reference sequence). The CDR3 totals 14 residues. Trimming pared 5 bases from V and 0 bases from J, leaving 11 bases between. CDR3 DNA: TGTGCCACCAGCTGGGTATATCCCTCCTACGAGCAGTACTTC. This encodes CATSWVYPSYEQYF.

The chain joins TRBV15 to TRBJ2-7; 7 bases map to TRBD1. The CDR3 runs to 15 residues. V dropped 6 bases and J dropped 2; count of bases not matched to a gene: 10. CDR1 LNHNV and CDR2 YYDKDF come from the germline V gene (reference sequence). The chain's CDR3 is CATRLTGSPTYEQYV. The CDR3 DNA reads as TGTGCCACCAGACTGACAGGGTCTCCAACCTACGAGCAGTACGTC.

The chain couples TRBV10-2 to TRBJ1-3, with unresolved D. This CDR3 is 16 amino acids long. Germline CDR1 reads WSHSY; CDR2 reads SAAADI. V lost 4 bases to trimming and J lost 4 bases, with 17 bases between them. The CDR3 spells CASSAPRGVGGNTIYF. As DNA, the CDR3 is TGCGCCAGCAGTGCCCCTCGCGGTGTGGGAGGAAACACCATATATTTT.

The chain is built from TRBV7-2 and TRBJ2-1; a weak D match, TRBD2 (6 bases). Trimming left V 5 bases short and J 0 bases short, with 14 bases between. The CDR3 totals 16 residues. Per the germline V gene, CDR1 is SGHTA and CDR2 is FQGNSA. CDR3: CASSHLGGSSYNEQFF. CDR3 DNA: TGTGCCAGCAGCCACTTGGGGGGTAGCTCCTACAATGAGCAGTTCTTC.

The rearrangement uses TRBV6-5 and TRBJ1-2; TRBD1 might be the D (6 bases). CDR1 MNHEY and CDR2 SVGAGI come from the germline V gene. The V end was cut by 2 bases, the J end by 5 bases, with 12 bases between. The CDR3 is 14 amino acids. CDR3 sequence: CASSYNDRRYGYTF. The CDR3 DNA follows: TGTGCCAGCAGTTACAACGACAGGCGATATGGCTACACCTTC.

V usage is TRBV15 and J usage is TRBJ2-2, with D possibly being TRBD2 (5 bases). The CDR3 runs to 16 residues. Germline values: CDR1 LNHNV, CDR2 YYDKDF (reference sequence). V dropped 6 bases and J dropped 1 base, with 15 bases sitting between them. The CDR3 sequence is CATSSEESLNTGELFF. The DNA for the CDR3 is TGTGCCACCAGTTCGGAGGAGTCCTTGAACACCGGGGAGCTGTTTTTT.

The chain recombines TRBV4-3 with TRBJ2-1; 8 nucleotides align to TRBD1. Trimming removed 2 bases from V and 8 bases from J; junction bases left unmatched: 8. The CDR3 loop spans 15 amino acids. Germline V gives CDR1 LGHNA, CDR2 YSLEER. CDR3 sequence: CASSQLTGVGYEQFF. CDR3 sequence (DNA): TGCGCCAGCAGCCAACTGACAGGGGTCGGGTATGAGCAGTTCTTC.

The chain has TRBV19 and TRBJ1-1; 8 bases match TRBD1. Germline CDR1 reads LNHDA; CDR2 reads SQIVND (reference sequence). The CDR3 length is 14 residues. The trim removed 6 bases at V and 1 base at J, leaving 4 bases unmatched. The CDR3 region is CASSKDRGNTEAFF. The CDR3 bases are TGTGCCAGTAGCAAAGACAGGGGGAACACTGAAGCTTTCTTT.

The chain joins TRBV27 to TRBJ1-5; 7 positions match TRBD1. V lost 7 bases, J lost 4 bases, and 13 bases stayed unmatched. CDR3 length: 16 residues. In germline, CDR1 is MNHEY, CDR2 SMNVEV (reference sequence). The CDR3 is CASTPLAGGGNQPQHF. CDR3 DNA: TGTGCCAGCACCCCCTTGGCAGGGGGAGGTAATCAGCCCCAGCATTTT.

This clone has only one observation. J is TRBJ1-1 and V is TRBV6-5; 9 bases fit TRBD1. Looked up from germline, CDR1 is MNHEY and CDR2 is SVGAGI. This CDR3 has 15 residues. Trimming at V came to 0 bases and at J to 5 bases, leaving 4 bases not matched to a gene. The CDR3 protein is CASSYSGTGRTEAFF. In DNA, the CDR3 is TGTGCCAGCAGTTACTCAGGGACAGGGCGGACTGAAGCTTTCTTT.

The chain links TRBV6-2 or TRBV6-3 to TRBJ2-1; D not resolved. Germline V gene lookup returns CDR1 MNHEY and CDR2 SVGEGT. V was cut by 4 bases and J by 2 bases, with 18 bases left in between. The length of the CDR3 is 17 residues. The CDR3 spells CASSSYEGYGPYNEQFF. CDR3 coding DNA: TGTGCCAGCAGTTCTTATGAAGGGTACGGCCCCTACAATGAGCAGTTCTTC.

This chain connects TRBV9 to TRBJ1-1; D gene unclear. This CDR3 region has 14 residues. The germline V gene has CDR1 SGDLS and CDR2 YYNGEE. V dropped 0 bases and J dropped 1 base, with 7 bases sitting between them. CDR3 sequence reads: CASSVDQANTEAFF. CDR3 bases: TGTGCCAGCAGCGTAGACCAGGCGAACACTGAAGCTTTCTTT.

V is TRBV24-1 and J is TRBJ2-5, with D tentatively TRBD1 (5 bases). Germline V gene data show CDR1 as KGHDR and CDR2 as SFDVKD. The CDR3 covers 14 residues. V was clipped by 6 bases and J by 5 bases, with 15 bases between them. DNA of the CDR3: TGTGCCACCAGTCCTGGGGCACTCGGGGAGACCCAGTACTTC. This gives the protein CATSPGALGETQYF.

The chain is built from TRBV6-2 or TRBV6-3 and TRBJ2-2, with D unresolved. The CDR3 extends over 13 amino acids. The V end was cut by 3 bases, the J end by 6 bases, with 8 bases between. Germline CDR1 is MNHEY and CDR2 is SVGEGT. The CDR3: CASSYWSSGELFF. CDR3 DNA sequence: TGTGCCAGCAGTTATTGGTCCTCCGGGGAGCTGTTTTTT.

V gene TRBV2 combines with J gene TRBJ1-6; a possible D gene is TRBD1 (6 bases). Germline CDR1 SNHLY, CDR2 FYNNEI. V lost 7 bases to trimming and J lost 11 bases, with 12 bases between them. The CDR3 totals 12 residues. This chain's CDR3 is CASKAGEAPLHF. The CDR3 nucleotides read TGTGCCAGCAAGGCAGGGGAGGCACCCCTCCACTTT.